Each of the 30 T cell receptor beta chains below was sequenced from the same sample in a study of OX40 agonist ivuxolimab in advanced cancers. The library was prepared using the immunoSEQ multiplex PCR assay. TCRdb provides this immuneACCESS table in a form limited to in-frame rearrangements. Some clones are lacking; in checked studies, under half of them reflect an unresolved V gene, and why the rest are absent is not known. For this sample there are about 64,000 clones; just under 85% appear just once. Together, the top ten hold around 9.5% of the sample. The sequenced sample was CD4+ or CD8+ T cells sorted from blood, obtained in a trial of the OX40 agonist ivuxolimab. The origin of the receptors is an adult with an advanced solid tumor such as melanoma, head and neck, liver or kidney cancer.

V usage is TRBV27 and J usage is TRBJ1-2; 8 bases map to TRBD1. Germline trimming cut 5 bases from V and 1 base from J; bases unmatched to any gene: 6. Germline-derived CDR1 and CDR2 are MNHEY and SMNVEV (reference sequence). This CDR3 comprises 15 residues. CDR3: CASSTTGGSNYGYTF. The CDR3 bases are TGTGCCAGCAGTACCACAGGGGGGAGTAACTATGGCTACACCTTC.

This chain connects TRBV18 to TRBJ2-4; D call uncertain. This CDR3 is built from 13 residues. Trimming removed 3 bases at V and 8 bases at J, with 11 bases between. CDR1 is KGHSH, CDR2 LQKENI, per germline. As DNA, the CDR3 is TGTGCCAGCTCACCTTCGCGAGAGGACATTCAGTACTTC. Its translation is CASSPSREDIQYF.

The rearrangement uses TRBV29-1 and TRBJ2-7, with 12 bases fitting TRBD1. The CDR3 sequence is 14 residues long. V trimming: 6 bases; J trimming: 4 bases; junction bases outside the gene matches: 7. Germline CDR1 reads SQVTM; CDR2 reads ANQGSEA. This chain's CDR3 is CSVGPGQGAYEQYF. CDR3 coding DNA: TGCAGCGTGGGACCGGGACAGGGGGCTTACGAGCAGTACTTC.

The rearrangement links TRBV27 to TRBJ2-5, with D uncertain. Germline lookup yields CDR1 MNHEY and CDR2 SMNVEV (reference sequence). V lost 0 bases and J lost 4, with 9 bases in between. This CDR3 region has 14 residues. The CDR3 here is CASSLSRFRETQYF. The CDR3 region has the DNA TGTGCCAGCAGTTTATCGAGGTTCCGAGAGACCCAGTACTTC.

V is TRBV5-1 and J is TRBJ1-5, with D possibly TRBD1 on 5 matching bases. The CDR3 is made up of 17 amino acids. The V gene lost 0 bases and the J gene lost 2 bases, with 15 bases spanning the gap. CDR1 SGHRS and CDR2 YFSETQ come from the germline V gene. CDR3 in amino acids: CASSLGVRGGGNQPQHF. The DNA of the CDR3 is TGCGCCAGCAGCTTGGGAGTTCGCGGGGGTGGCAATCAGCCCCAGCATTTT.

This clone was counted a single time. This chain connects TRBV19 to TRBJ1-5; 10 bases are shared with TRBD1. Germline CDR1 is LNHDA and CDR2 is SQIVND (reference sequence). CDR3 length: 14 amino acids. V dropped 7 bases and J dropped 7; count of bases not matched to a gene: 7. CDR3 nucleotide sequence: TGTGCCAGTACCCTGGGACAGGGGCAACAGCCCCAGCATTTT. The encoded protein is CASTLGQGQQPQHF.

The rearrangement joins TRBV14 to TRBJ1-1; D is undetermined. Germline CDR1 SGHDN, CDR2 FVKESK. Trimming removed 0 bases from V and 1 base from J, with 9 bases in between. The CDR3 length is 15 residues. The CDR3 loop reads CASSQDLIGNTEAFF. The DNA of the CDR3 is TGTGCCAGCAGCCAAGATTTGATAGGGAACACTGAAGCTTTCTTT.

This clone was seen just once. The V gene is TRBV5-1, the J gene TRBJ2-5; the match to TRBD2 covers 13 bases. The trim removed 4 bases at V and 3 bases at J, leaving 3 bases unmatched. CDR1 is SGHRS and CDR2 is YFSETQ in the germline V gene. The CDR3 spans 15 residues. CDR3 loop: CASSLGLAGEETQYF. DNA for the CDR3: TGCGCCAGCAGCCTTGGACTAGCGGGGGAAGAGACCCAGTACTTC.

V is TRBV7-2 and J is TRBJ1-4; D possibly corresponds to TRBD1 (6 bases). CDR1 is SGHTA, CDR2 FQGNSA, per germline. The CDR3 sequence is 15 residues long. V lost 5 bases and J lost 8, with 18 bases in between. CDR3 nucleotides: TGTGCCAGCAGCCTCCGCCCAGGGGCAGGGGAAAAACTGTTTTTT. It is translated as CASSLRPGAGEKLFF. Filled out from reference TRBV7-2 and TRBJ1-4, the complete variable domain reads GAGVSQSPSNKVTEKGKDVELRCDPISGHTALYWYRQSLGQGLEFLIYFQGNSAPDKSGLPSDRFSAERTGGSVSTLTIQRTQQEDSAVYLCASSLRPGAGEKLFFGSGTQLSVL.

CDR3 region: CASSLEVGARGGYTF. CDR3 DNA: TGTGCCAGCAGCTTAGAAGTGGGGGCGAGGGGTGGCTACACCTTC. This sequence joins TRBV11-2 and TRBJ1-2; perhaps TRBD1 as D (6 bases). Germline CDR1 is SGHAT and CDR2 is FQNNGV. The CDR3 length is 15 residues. The germline V and J ends were trimmed by 0 bases and 7 bases, with 15 bases remaining between them.

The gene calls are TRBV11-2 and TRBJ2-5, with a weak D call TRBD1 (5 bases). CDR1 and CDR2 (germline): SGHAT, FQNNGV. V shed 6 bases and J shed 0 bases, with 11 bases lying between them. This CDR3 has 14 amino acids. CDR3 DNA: TGTGCCAGCAGACCAGGGCCGTACCAAGAGACCCAGTACTTC. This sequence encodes CASRPGPYQETQYF.

CDR3 in DNA: TGTGCCAGCAGTGTTAACAGGGATAGCAATCAGCCCCAGCATTTT. Translating it yields CASSVNRDSNQPQHF. This chain uses TRBV2 with TRBJ1-5, with D tentatively TRBD1 (6 bases). Germline V lookup: CDR1 SNHLY, CDR2 FYNNEI. The CDR3 length is 15 residues. Between the trimmed V and J ends, which lost 4 bases and 0 bases, there was a span of 10 bases.

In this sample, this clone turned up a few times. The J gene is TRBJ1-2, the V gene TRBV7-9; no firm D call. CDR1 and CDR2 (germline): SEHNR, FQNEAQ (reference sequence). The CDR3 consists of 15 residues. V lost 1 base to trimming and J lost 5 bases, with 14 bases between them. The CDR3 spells CASSLGTDVVYGYTF. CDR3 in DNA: TGTGCCAGCAGCTTAGGAACAGACGTCGTTTATGGCTACACCTTC.

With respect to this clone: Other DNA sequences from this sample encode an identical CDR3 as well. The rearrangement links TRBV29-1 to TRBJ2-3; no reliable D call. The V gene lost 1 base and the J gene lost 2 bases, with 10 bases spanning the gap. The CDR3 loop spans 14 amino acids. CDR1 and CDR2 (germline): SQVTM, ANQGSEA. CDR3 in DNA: TGCAGCGTTGAAGGCGGCGACAACACAGATACGCAGTATTTT. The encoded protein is CSVEGGDNTDTQYF.

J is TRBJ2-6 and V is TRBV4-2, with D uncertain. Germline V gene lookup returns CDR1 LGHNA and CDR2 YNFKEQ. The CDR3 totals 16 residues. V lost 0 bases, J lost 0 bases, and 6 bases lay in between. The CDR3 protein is CASSQDLSSGANVLTF. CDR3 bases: TGTGCCAGCAGCCAAGATCTTAGCTCTGGGGCCAACGTCCTGACTTTC.

The CDR3 region is CASTLGGGNTEAFF. The DNA for the CDR3 is TGTGCCAGTACCTTAGGAGGCGGGAACACTGAAGCTTTCTTT. The chain has TRBV19 and TRBJ1-1, with unresolved D. The V gene lost 7 bases and the J gene lost 1 base, with 13 bases spanning the gap. The germline CDR1 and CDR2 sequences are LNHDA and SQIVND (reference sequence). The CDR3 covers 14 residues.

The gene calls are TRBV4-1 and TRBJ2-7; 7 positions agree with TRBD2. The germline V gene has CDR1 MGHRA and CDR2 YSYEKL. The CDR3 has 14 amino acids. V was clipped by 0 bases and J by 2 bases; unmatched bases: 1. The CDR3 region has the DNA TGCGCCAGCAGCCAAGAGGGAGGGGCCTACGAGCAGTACTTC. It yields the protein CASSQEGGAYEQYF.

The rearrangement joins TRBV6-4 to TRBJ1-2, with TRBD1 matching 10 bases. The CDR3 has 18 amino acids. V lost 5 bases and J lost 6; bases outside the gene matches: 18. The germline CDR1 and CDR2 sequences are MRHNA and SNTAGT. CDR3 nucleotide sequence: TGTGCCAGCAGTCCATCCGGGACAGGGGTTACCGCGGGGGATGGCTACACCTTC. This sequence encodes CASSPSGTGVTAGDGYTF.

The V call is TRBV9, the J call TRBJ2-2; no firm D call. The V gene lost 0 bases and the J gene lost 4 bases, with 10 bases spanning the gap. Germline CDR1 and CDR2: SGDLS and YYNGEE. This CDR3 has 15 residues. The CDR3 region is CASSVAWASTGELFF. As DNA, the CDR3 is TGTGCCAGCAGCGTAGCTTGGGCCAGCACCGGGGAGCTGTTTTTT. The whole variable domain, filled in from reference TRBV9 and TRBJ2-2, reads DSGVTQTPKHLITATGQRVTLRCSPRSGDLSVYWYQQSLDQGLQFLIQYYNGEERAKGNILERFSAQQFPDLHSELNLSSLELGDSALYFCASSVAWASTGELFFGEGSRLTVL.

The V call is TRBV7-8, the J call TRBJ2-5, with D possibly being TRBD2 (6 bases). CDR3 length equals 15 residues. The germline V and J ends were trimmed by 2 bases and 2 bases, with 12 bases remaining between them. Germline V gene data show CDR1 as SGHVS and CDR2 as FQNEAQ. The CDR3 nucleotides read TGTGCCAGCAGCTTAAACCTAGCGCCGCAAGAGACCCAGTACTTC. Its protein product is CASSLNLAPQETQYF.

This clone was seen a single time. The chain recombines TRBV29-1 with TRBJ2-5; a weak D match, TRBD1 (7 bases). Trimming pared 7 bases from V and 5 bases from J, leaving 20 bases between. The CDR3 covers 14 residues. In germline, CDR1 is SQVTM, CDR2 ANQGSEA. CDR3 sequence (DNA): TGCAGCGCCCAAGGACAGGCACGGGGGGAGACCCAGTACTTC. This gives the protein CSAQGQARGETQYF. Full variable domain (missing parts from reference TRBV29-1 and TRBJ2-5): SAVISQKPSRDICQRGTSLTIQCQVDSQVTMMFWYRQQPGQSLTLIATANQGSEATYESGFVIDKFPISRPNLTFSTLTVSNMSPEDSSIYLCSAQGQARGETQYFGPGTRLLVL.

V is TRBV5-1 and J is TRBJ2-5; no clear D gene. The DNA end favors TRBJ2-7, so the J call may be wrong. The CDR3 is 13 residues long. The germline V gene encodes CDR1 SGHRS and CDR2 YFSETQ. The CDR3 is CASSLGSSYEQYF. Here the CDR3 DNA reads TGCGCCAGCAGCTTGGGCAGCTCCTACGAGCAGTACTTC.

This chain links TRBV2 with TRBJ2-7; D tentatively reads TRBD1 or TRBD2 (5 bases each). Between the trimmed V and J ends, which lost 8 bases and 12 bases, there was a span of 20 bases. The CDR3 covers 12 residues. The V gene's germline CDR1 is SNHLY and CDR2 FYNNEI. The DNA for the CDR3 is TGTGCCAGCCGCTTCTTCCGGGGCCCACCGTACTTC. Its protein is CASRFFRGPPYF.

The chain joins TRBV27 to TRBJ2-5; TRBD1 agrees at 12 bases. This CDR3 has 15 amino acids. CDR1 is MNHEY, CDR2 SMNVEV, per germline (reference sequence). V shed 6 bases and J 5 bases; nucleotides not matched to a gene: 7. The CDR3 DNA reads TGTGCCAGCAGCGATGGGACAGGGGGCGTCGAGACCCAGTACTTC. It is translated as CASSDGTGGVETQYF.

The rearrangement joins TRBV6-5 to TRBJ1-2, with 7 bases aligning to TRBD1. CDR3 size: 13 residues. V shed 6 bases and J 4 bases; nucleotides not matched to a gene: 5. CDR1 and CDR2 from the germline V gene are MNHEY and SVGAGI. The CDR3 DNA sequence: TGTGCCAGCAGCCGGGACAGCAGCTATGGCTACACCTTC. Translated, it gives CASSRDSSYGYTF.

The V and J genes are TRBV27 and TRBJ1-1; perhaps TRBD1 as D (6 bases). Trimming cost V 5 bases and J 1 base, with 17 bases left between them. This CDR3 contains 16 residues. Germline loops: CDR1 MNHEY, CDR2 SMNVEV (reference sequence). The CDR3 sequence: CASSPWWGQRNTEAFF. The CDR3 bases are TGTGCCAGCAGTCCTTGGTGGGGGCAGAGGAACACTGAAGCTTTCTTT.

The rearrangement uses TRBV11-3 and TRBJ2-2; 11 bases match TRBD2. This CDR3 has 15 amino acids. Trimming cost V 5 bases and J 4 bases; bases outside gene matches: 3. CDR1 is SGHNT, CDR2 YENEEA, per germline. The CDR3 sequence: CASSRGLAATGELFF. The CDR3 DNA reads TGTGCCAGCAGCCGGGGACTAGCGGCCACCGGGGAGCTGTTTTTT.

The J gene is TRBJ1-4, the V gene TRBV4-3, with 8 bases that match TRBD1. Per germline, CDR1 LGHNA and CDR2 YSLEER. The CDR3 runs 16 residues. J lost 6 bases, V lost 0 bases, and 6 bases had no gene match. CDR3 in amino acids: CASSQDPDRDYEKLFF. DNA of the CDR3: TGCGCCAGCAGCCAAGATCCGGACAGGGATTATGAAAAACTGTTTTTT.

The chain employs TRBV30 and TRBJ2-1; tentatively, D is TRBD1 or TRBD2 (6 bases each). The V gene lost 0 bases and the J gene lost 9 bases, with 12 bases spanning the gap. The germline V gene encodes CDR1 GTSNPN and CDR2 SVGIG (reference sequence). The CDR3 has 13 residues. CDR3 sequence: CAWSVGAGREQFF. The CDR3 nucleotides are TGTGCCTGGAGTGTGGGGGCGGGACGTGAGCAGTTCTTC.

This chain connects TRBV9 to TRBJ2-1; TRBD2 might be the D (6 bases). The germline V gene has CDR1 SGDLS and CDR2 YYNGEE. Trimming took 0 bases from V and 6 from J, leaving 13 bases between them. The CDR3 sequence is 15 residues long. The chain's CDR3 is CASSVGVGGANEQFF. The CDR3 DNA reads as TGTGCCAGCAGCGTAGGAGTGGGAGGAGCCAATGAGCAGTTCTTC. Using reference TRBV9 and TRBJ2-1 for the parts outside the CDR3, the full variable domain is DSGVTQTPKHLITATGQRVTLRCSPRSGDLSVYWYQQSLDQGLQFLIQYYNGEERAKGNILERFSAQQFPDLHSELNLSSLELGDSALYFCASSVGVGGANEQFFGPGTRLTVL.